These 24 T cell receptor beta chains were all obtained from the same sample, sequenced in a study of blood T cell repertoires in COVID-19. Measured with immunoSEQ multiplex PCR; TCRdb has only the in-frame clones, and not every one. The data show some 330,000 clones, more than 75% seen once. The sample comprised PBMCs or T cells enriched from blood (not recorded which). Receptors were obtained from a man aged 25-45 years who had recovered from COVID-19.

The chain has TRBV5-1 and TRBJ1-2; D is unclear. The CDR3 runs 13 residues. In germline, CDR1 is SGHRS, CDR2 YFSETQ. V lost 0 bases and J lost 4, with 7 bases in between. In nucleotides, the CDR3 is TGCGCCAGCAGCTTGGCGGAGGGCTATGGCTACACCTTC. This codes for CASSLAEGYGYTF.

This clone was observed a few times. This chain links TRBV4-1 with TRBJ1-4; D may be TRBD1 (6 bases). Germline values: CDR1 MGHRA, CDR2 YSYEKL. V gave up 1 base and J gave up 8 bases, with 14 bases separating them. CDR3 length: 15 residues. The CDR3 DNA follows: TGCGCCAGCAGCCAAGTGGGGCAGGGGAACGAAAAACTGTTTTTT. Encoded protein: CASSQVGQGNEKLFF.

This chain's CDR3 is CASGLQVTANTGELFF. Here the CDR3 DNA reads TGTGCTAGTGGTCTCCAGGTTACCGCGAACACCGGGGAGCTGTTTTTT. This chain connects TRBV12-5 to TRBJ2-2; D not certain. From germline, CDR1 is LGHNT and CDR2 FRNRAP. CDR3 size: 16 residues. The V gene lost 5 bases and the J gene lost 0 bases, with 13 bases spanning the gap.

The V gene is TRBV10-3, the J gene TRBJ2-7, with 9 bases that match TRBD1. The CDR3 has 16 amino acids. J gave up 1 base and V 6 bases, and 10 bases lay outside the gene matches. CDR1 is ENHRY and CDR2 is SYGVKD in the germline V gene. In DNA form, the CDR3 reads TGTGCCATCAGGGCTGACAGGGGGATAGGGTCCTACGAGCAGTACTTC. This translates into CAIRADRGIGSYEQYF.

This clone has just one count. The chain has TRBV2 and TRBJ2-1, with 10 bases lining up with TRBD2. Trimming at V came to 6 bases and at J to 4 bases, leaving 3 bases not matched to a gene. The CDR3 has 14 residues. The germline gives CDR1 SNHLY, CDR2 FYNNEI. CDR3 amino acids: CASRGLALYNEQFF. CDR3 coding DNA: TGTGCCAGCAGGGGACTAGCGCTTTACAATGAGCAGTTCTTC.

The V and J genes are TRBV30 and TRBJ2-1; 9 nucleotides line up with TRBD1. The CDR3 runs to 12 residues. The ends lost 0 bases at V and 15 bases at J; junction bases unmatched: 6. In germline, CDR1 is GTSNPN, CDR2 SVGIG (reference sequence). The CDR3 here is CAWSVMSGQGFF. CDR3 coding DNA: TGTGCCTGGAGTGTAATGTCGGGACAGGGGTTCTTC.

The chain is built from TRBV4-2 and TRBJ2-7, with 7 bases aligning to TRBD2. V shed 2 bases, J shed 3 bases, and the junction held 13 bases outside the gene matches. The CDR3 contains 17 residues. Germline V gives CDR1 LGHNA, CDR2 YNFKEQ. In DNA form, the CDR3 reads TGTGCCAGCAGCCAAAGATTGTCCCGGGAGGCCCTCTACGAGCAGTACTTC. Residues: CASSQRLSREALYEQYF.

The chain joins TRBV5-5 to TRBJ1-1; D is possibly TRBD1 (5 bases). V dropped 7 bases and J dropped 1 base, with 8 bases sitting between them. The germline CDR1 and CDR2 sequences are SGHKS and YYEKEE (reference sequence). This CDR3 has 12 residues. For the CDR3, the DNA is TGTGCCAGCGGGACTTGGAACACTGAAGCTTTCTTT. Its protein product is CASGTWNTEAFF.

The CDR3 reads CASSPGQGARQLSQPQHF. The CDR3 coding sequence is TGCGCCAGCAGCCCGGGACAGGGGGCACGTCAATTATCGCAGCCCCAGCATTTT. V is TRBV5-1 and J is TRBJ1-5; 12 bases line up with TRBD1. Losses at the gene ends were 4 bases for V and 7 bases for J; bases not matched to a gene: 15. This CDR3 contains 18 residues. Germline V gives CDR1 SGHRS, CDR2 YFSETQ. Based on the CDR3 plus reference TRBV5-1 and TRBJ1-5, the full variable domain is KAGVTQTPRYLIKTRGQQVTLSCSPISGHRSVSWYQQTPGQGLQFLFEYFSETQRNKGNFPGRFSGRQFSNSRSEMNVSTLELGDSALYLCASSPGQGARQLSQPQHFGDGTRLSIL.

The genes are TRBV6-2 or TRBV6-3 and TRBJ2-3, with 9 bases that match TRBD1. V dropped 5 bases and J dropped 2; count of bases not matched to a gene: 5. CDR1 and CDR2 from the germline V gene are MNHEY and SVGEGT. The CDR3 sequence is 15 residues long. The CDR3 spells CASSPGQGITDTQYF. CDR3 nucleotides: TGTGCCAGCAGTCCGGGACAGGGAATCACAGATACGCAGTATTTT.

The chain uses TRBV5-6 and TRBJ1-4; 9 bases match TRBD1. CDR1 is SGHDT and CDR2 is YYEEEE in the germline V gene. This CDR3 is built from 15 residues. J lost 4 bases, V lost 2 bases, and 3 bases had no gene match. CDR3 residues: CASSLGQGINEKLFF. CDR3 coding DNA: TGTGCCAGCAGCTTAGGACAGGGGATTAATGAAAAACTGTTTTTT.

The V gene is TRBV6-5, the J gene TRBJ1-1; D uncertain. The CDR3 length is 15 residues. Trimming cost V 0 bases and J 0 bases, with 8 bases left between them. Germline V lookup: CDR1 MNHEY, CDR2 SVGAGI. CDR3 in amino acids: CASSYSRLMNTEAFF. DNA for the CDR3: TGTGCCAGCAGTTACTCGCGACTCATGAACACTGAAGCTTTCTTT.

This chain links TRBV11-3 with TRBJ1-6; D remains ambiguous. The CDR3 has 14 amino acids. Trimming removed 5 bases from V and 5 bases from J, with 10 bases in between. Germline CDR1 and CDR2: SGHNT and YENEEA. Written as DNA, the CDR3 is TGTGCCAGCAGCCTAGGGCCCAATAATTCACCCCTCCACTTT. Its translation is CASSLGPNNSPLHF.

J is TRBJ2-2 and V is TRBV5-5; D is uncertain. The CDR3 has 14 amino acids. Germline V lookup: CDR1 SGHKS, CDR2 YYEKEE (reference sequence). The ends were cut back, 3 bases at V and 6 bases at J, with 12 bases in the middle. The CDR3 sequence is CASSSPRGAGELFF. Here the CDR3 DNA reads TGTGCCAGCAGCTCGCCACGAGGCGCCGGGGAGCTGTTTTTT.

The rearrangement joins TRBV28 to TRBJ2-1; D call uncertain. Trimming took off 3 bases at V and 7 bases at J, with 13 bases between the two ends. This CDR3 has 14 residues. Germline values: CDR1 MDHEN, CDR2 SYDVKM. The CDR3 DNA reads TGTGCCAGCAGTTTGGTCAGCCCGGAGAATGAGCAGTTCTTC. Amino acids: CASSLVSPENEQFF. Full variable domain (missing parts from reference TRBV28 and TRBJ2-1): DVKVTQSSRYLVKRTGEKVFLECVQDMDHENMFWYRQDPGLGLRLIYFSYDVKMKEKGDIPEGYSVSREKKERFSLILESASTNQTSMYLCASSLVSPENEQFFGPGTRLTVL.

The chain combines TRBV7-9 with TRBJ2-5; maybe TRBD1 (7 bases). Trimming removed 7 bases from V and 1 base from J, with 13 bases in between. CDR3 size: 14 residues. Germline CDR1 and CDR2: SEHNR and FQNEAQ (reference sequence). CDR3 DNA: TGTGCCAGCAAATCAGGGGGGCGCCAAGAGACCCAGTACTTC. Protein sequence: CASKSGGRQETQYF.

This sequence joins TRBV6-2 or TRBV6-3 and TRBJ2-5; 8 nucleotides agree with TRBD1. V was pared by 5 bases and J by 5 bases, with 7 bases of the junction left unmatched. The CDR3 has 14 residues. In germline, CDR1 is MNHEY, CDR2 SVGEGT. The CDR3 coding sequence is TGTGCCAGCAGTCCCCGGACAGGGTGGGAGACCCAGTACTTC. This sequence encodes CASSPRTGWETQYF.

The chain combines TRBV19 with TRBJ2-5, with TRBD1 identical over 8 bases. The germline V gene has CDR1 LNHDA and CDR2 SQIVND (reference sequence). The V and J ends lost 5 bases and 2 bases, in that order; junction bases with no gene match: 4. This CDR3 is 14 amino acids long. The CDR3 DNA reads TGTGCCAGTAGTCAAGGACAGGGACAAGAGACCCAGTACTTC. Translated: CASSQGQGQETQYF.

This clone was recorded once. V gene TRBV7-2 combines with J gene TRBJ2-5; D may be TRBD2 (6 bases). Trimming pared 2 bases from V and 4 bases from J, leaving 14 bases between. The CDR3 runs to 15 residues. Germline CDR1 reads SGHTA; CDR2 reads FQGNSA. In DNA form, the CDR3 reads TGTGCCAGCAGCTTACCCGGGGGACCCCCAGAGACCCAGTACTTC. Protein sequence: CASSLPGGPPETQYF.

The chain has TRBV10-3 and TRBJ2-5, with 8 positions matching TRBD1. V shed 6 bases, J shed 4 bases, and the junction held 10 bases outside the gene matches. This CDR3 comprises 15 residues. In germline, CDR1 is ENHRY, CDR2 SYGVKD. CDR3 region: CAISVGQGFGETQYF. CDR3 nucleotide sequence: TGTGCCATCAGCGTAGGACAGGGCTTCGGAGAGACCCAGTACTTC.

The rearrangement uses TRBV4-1 and TRBJ1-6; D perhaps matches TRBD1 (6 bases). CDR1 is MGHRA and CDR2 is YSYEKL in the germline V gene. The germline V and J ends were trimmed by 4 bases and 0 bases, with 13 bases remaining between them. The CDR3 consists of 17 residues. The CDR3 nucleotides are TGCGCCAGCAGCCCCCAGGGGTGGATCTCCTATAATTCACCCCTCCACTTT. This translates into CASSPQGWISYNSPLHF.

The V gene is TRBV2, the J gene TRBJ1-5; the match to TRBD1 covers 11 bases. There are 15 residues in the CDR3. V gave up 4 bases and J gave up 6 bases; unmatched junction bases: 5. Germline V gene lookup returns CDR1 SNHLY and CDR2 FYNNEI. For the CDR3, the DNA is TGTGCCAGCAGTGGGGACAGGGGGTACGGTCAGCCCCAGCATTTT. Translating it yields CASSGDRGYGQPQHF.

V and J are TRBV18 and TRBJ2-3; D perhaps matches TRBD1 (5 bases). V was cut by 1 base and J by 2 bases, with 7 bases left in between. Germline CDR1 is KGHSH and CDR2 is LQKENI. This CDR3 spans 14 amino acids. In DNA form, the CDR3 reads TGTGCCAGCTCACCACGACAGTCCACAGATACGCAGTATTTT. Translating gives CASSPRQSTDTQYF.

CDR3: CASSPRQGALETQYF. Here the CDR3 DNA reads TGTGCCAGCTCACCACGACAGGGGGCGCTGGAGACCCAGTACTTC. The genes are TRBV18 and TRBJ2-5; 10 bases fit TRBD1. In germline, CDR1 is KGHSH, CDR2 LQKENI. CDR3 length: 15 residues. V lost 1 base to trimming and J lost 5 bases; unmatched junction nucleotides: 4.